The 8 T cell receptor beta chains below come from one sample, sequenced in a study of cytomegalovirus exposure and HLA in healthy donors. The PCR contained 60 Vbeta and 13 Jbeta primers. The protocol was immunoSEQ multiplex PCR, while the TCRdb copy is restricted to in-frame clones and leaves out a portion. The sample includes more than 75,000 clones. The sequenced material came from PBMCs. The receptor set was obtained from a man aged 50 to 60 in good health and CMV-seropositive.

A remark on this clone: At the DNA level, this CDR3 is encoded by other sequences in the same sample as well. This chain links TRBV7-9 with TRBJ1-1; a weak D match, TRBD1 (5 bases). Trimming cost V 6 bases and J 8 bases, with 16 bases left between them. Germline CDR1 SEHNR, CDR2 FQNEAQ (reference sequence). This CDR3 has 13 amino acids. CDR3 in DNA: TGTGCCAGCAGTCAGACGACAGACTTCGAAGCTTTCTTT. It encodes CASSQTTDFEAFF.

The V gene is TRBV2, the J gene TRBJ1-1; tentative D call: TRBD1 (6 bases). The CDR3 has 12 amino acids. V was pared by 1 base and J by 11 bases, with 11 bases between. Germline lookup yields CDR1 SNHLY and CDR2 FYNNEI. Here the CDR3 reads CASSEGGRSAFF. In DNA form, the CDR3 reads TGTGCCAGCAGTGAAGGGGGGCGCAGCGCTTTCTTT.

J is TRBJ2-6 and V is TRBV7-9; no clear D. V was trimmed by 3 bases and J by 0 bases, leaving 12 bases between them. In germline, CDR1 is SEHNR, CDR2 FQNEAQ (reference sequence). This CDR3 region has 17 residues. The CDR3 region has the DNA TGTGCCAGCAGCTTGAGGCACCTGAGCTCTGGGGCCAACGTCCTGACTTTC. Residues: CASSLRHLSSGANVLTF.

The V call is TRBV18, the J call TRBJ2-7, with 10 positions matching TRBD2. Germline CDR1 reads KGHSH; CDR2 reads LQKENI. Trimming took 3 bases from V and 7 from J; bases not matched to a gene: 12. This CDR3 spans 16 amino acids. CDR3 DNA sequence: TGTGCCAGCTCACCGTCCGCCGGGACTAGCGCGATTGAGCAGTACGTC. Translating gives CASSPSAGTSAIEQYV.

The DNA for the CDR3 is TGTGCCAGTAGTAAGGGACGGGAGCCTACGCAGTATTTT. This codes for CASSKGREPTQYF. The chain combines TRBV19 with TRBJ2-3; TRBD2 is a possible D gene (6 bases). Looked up from germline, CDR1 is LNHDA and CDR2 is SQIVND (reference sequence). This CDR3 contains 13 residues. V was cut by 4 bases and J by 8 bases, with 13 bases left in between.

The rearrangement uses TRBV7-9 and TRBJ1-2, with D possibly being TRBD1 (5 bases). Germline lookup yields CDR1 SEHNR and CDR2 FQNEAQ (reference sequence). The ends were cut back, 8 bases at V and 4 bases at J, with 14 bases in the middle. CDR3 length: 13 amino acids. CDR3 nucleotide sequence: TGTGCCAGCGATAGGGACTTAAGCTATGGCTACACCTTC. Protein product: CASDRDLSYGYTF.

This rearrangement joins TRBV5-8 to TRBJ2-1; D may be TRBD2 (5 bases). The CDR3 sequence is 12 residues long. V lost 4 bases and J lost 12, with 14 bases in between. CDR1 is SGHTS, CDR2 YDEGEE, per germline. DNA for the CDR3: TGTGCCAGCAGCATAGCGATCCTAGGGCAGTTCTTC. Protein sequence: CASSIAILGQFF.

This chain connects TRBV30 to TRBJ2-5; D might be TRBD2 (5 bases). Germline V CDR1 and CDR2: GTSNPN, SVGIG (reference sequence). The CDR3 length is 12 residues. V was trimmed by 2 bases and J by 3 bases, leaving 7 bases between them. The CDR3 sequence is CAWSYGEETQYF. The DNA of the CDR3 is TGTGCCTGGAGTTACGGGGAAGAGACCCAGTACTTC.